A single sample is the source of the 10 T cell receptor beta chains below, sequenced in a study of early T cells in non-severe SARS-CoV-2 infection (dated by TCRdb to 2020 to 2023). Preparation of the library involved 5' RACE. Sequencing was carried out with a NextSeq 500. TCRdb reran the public reads through fastp at Q25 and MiXCR, keeping productive beta chains. Here each entry gathers all rows of one CDR3 protein and keeps the most common genes and DNA. For this sample the table gives around 81,000 distinct CDR3 sequences, of which 14% were detected only once. Clones ranked in the top ten supply over 9.5% of the sample. The sequencing input was whole blood. The receptor set was obtained from an adult who was a healthcare worker with PCR-confirmed SARS-CoV-2 infection or an uninfected control (not recorded which).

This clonotype has at least ten counts. J is TRBJ1-1 and V is TRBV5-6; no firm D call. The germline gives CDR1 SGHDT, CDR2 YYEEEE. This CDR3 is 14 amino acids long. V lost 1 base and J lost 0, with 7 bases in between. CDR3 in DNA: TGTGCCAGCAGCTTGTACGACATGAACACTGAAGCTTTCTTT. Translating it yields CASSLYDMNTEAFF.

The V and J genes are TRBV29-1 and TRBJ2-3, with unresolved D. The ends were cut back, 4 bases at V and 1 base at J, with 12 bases in the middle. The CDR3 is 14 amino acids. Per the germline V gene, CDR1 is SQVTM and CDR2 is ANQGSEA. CDR3 coding DNA: TGCAGCGTTGGGATGCGGACGGGCACAGATACGCAGTATTTT. Its protein product is CSVGMRTGTDTQYF.

This clonotype showed up just a few times. This sequence joins TRBV10-1 and TRBJ1-5; D gene uncertain. This CDR3 has 12 residues. Germline lookup yields CDR1 WNHNN and CDR2 SYGVQD (reference sequence). With 4 bases removed from V and 1 base from J, the gap between germline ends came to 2 bases. The CDR3 reads CASSASNQPQHF. The CDR3 DNA is TGCGCCAGCAGTGCGAGCAATCAGCCCCAGCATTTT.

This clonotype was detected a few times. In DNA, the CDR3 is TGTGCCAGCAGCCCGACAGGGGAACTCTACGAGCAGTACTTC. Translating gives CASSPTGELYEQYF. The J gene is TRBJ2-7, the V gene TRBV3-1; 8 nucleotides align to TRBD1. This CDR3 has 14 residues. Germline V lookup: CDR1 LGHDT, CDR2 YNNKEL (reference sequence). V trimming: 4 bases; J trimming: 3 bases; junction bases outside the gene matches: 5.

This clonotype was detected a few times. The chain couples TRBV3-1 to TRBJ2-7, with D perhaps being TRBD1 or TRBD2 (5 bases each). Between the trimmed V and J ends, which lost 10 bases and 2 bases, there was a span of 9 bases. The CDR3 totals 11 residues. The V gene's germline CDR1 is LGHDT and CDR2 YNNKEL (reference sequence). The CDR3 region has the DNA TGTGCCACCCAGGGACCCTACGAGCAGTACTTC. This encodes CATQGPYEQYF.

This clonotype showed up just a few times. The CDR3 sequence is CSARDPQGSPYGYTF. CDR3 coding DNA: TGCAGTGCTAGAGACCCCCAGGGTTCCCCTTATGGCTACACCTTC. V gene TRBV20-1 combines with J gene TRBJ1-2; the D gene is possibly TRBD1 (5 bases). The CDR3 spans 15 residues. Trimming removed 0 bases at V and 5 bases at J, with 16 bases between. Germline lookup yields CDR1 DFQATT and CDR2 SNEGSKA (reference sequence).

CDR3 in DNA: TGTGCCAGCGGGCTCGGGGGGGCCATTCCCCGGAATGAGCAGTTCTTC. Translated: CASGLGGAIPRNEQFF. The gene calls are TRBV2 and TRBJ2-1; 8 nucleotides agree with TRBD2. CDR3 size: 16 residues. J gave up 7 bases and V 8 bases, and 16 bases lay outside the gene matches. Germline V lookup: CDR1 SNHLY, CDR2 FYNNEI.

This chain links TRBV15 with TRBJ1-1, with D possibly TRBD1 on 5 matching bases. V lost 1 base to trimming and J lost 5 bases, with 14 bases between them. In germline, CDR1 is LNHNV, CDR2 YYDKDF (reference sequence). The CDR3 runs to 15 residues. CDR3 loop: CATSRGWGIRTEAFF. CDR3 nucleotides: TGTGCCACCAGCAGAGGTTGGGGGATTCGAACTGAAGCTTTCTTT.

The chain couples TRBV6-4 to TRBJ2-3; D is unclear. The V and J ends lost 4 bases and 4 bases respectively, with 15 bases between them. Germline values: CDR1 MRHNA, CDR2 SNTAGT. The CDR3 length is 15 residues. This chain's CDR3 is CASSAPAVYPDTQYF. The DNA for the CDR3 is TGTGCCAGCAGTGCCCCAGCTGTTTACCCAGATACGCAGTATTTT.

The sample holds a few counts of this clonotype. The chain couples TRBV29-1 to TRBJ2-1; tentatively, D is TRBD1 or TRBD2 (5 bases each). Trimming took 3 bases from V and 0 from J, leaving 15 bases between them. The CDR3 length is 16 residues. CDR1 is SQVTM, CDR2 ANQGSEA, per germline. CDR3 sequence reads: CSVDSGAGSSYNEQFF. The CDR3, as DNA: TGCAGCGTTGATTCCGGAGCAGGGAGCTCCTACAATGAGCAGTTCTTC.